The present T cell receptor (beta chain) was sequenced within a study of cytomegalovirus exposure and HLA in healthy donors. The wider study: Samples from HLA-typed donors yielded some 85 million unique TCRs in an early data release. Study observations and caveats: Among TCR sequences, most were rare, though some public TCRs appeared in many donors. Among TCR beta chains of equal frequency, HLA-associated ones were more clonally expanded in a later analysis.

With respect to this clone: Antigen unknown. One end of the junction is discordant with germline, which a read error may explain.

The CDR3 covers 16 residues. The germline CDR1 and CDR2 sequences are SNHLY and FYNNEI. The donors gave bone marrow, and they were healthy. The PCR contained 60 Vbeta and 13 Jbeta primers. Only in-frame clones appear in the TCRdb table, and some are missing; sequencing was by immunoSEQ multiplex PCR. The table records approximately 140,000 clones, around three quarters of them present only once. This chain joins TRBV2 and TRBJ1-1, with 8 bases aligning to TRBD1. The sequenced material came from PBMCs. This clonotype was sampled from a man aged 35 to 55 in good health and CMV-seropositive. The CDR3 loop reads CASSQADRVIVTEAFF. CDR3 coding DNA: TGTGCCAGCAGTCAAGCGGACAGGGTGATCGTCACTGAAGCTTTCTTT.